The 27 T cell receptor beta chains below all came from one sample that was sequenced in a study of T cells in Graves' hyperthyroidism and ophthalmopathy. There were TCR beta CDR3 regions amplified from RNA transcripts. HTBI primers were the set used in a first-round RT-PCR of the TCR CDR3. TCRdb called the multiplex PCR reads again in MiXCR, with one record for every CDR3 protein. The table lists 550,000 to 600,000 distinct CDR3 sequences, 14% of them singletons. The sequenced material came from blood. The receptors come from a woman between 18 and 30 years old with Graves' ophthalmopathy.

This clonotype was picked up many times. The chain links TRBV13 to TRBJ1-1, with D hard to call. V gave up 4 bases and J gave up 0 bases, with 12 bases separating them. The CDR3 length is 15 residues. Germline CDR1 reads PRHDT; CDR2 reads FYEKMQ (reference sequence). Here the CDR3 reads CASSSYSQMNTEAFF. The DNA of the CDR3 is TGTGCCAGCAGCTCATACAGCCAAATGAACACTGAAGCTTTCTTT.

The genes are TRBV15 and TRBJ2-7; 8 bases are a match to TRBD1. The CDR3 loop spans 15 amino acids. The ends lost 2 bases at V and 3 bases at J; junction bases unmatched: 6. CDR1 and CDR2 from the germline V gene are LNHNV and YYDKDF (reference sequence). The CDR3 is CATSRRTGINYEQYF. The CDR3 DNA reads as TGTGCCACCAGCAGACGGACAGGGATTAACTACGAGCAGTACTTC.

This clonotype came up many times. The rearrangement joins TRBV18 to TRBJ1-4; 9 positions match TRBD1. Germline CDR1 reads KGHSH; CDR2 reads LQKENI. The CDR3 has 14 amino acids. Trimming removed 5 bases from V and 6 bases from J; junction bases left unmatched: 4. In DNA, the CDR3 is TGTGCCAGCTCATCACAGGGGGCGGATGAAAAACTGTTTTTT. Translating it yields CASSSQGADEKLFF.

V is TRBV6-1 and J is TRBJ2-7, with 14 bases matching TRBD2. V gave up 4 bases and J gave up 3 bases; unmatched junction bases: 8. This CDR3 region has 17 residues. The germline V gene has CDR1 MNHNS and CDR2 SASEGT. DNA of the CDR3: TGTGCCAGCAGTGGACTAACCGGGACTAGCGGGAGCTACGAGCAGTACTTC. Protein product: CASSGLTGTSGSYEQYF.

This clonotype was found a few times. The V call is TRBV5-8, the J call TRBJ2-7; D gene uncertain. Germline assignment: CDR1 SGHTS and CDR2 YDEGEE. This CDR3 has 14 amino acids. V lost 0 bases and J lost 5, with 12 bases in between. The CDR3 is CASSLEKFTHEQYF. CDR3 coding DNA: TGTGCCAGCAGCTTGGAAAAATTCACCCACGAGCAGTACTTC.

This sequence joins TRBV7-8 and TRBJ2-2; 9 bases map to TRBD1. There are 16 residues in the CDR3. The V and J ends lost 0 bases and 13 bases, in that order; junction bases with no gene match: 12. Germline assignment: CDR1 SGHVS and CDR2 FQNEAQ. The CDR3 DNA follows: TGTGCCAGCAGCTTAGCGGGACAGGGTCCTCTGAATTGGCTGTTTTTT. Translating gives CASSLAGQGPLNWLFF.

Ten or more counts support this clonotype. The chain joins TRBV12-3 or TRBV12-4 to TRBJ2-2, with D uncertain. Trimming removed 7 bases at V and 1 base at J, with 10 bases between. The CDR3 has 14 amino acids. DNA of the CDR3: TGTGCCAGCATCATTGAGGTGAACACCGGGGAGCTGTTTTTT. The encoded protein is CASIIEVNTGELFF.

At least ten counts were recorded for this clonotype. The chain joins TRBV7-2 to TRBJ1-5; a weak D match, TRBD1 (5 bases). The germline V and J ends were trimmed by 0 bases and 4 bases, with 13 bases remaining between them. CDR1 is SGHTA and CDR2 is FQGNSA in the germline V gene. This CDR3 has 16 amino acids. CDR3 amino acids: CASSLAMSGRNQPQHF. DNA for the CDR3: TGTGCCAGCAGCTTAGCGATGTCAGGGAGGAATCAGCCCCAGCATTTT. The variable domain in full, completed from reference TRBV7-2 and TRBJ1-5, reads GAGVSQSPSNKVTEKGKDVELRCDPISGHTALYWYRQSLGQGLEFLIYFQGNSAPDKSGLPSDRFSAERTGGSVSTLTIQRTQQEDSAVYLCASSLAMSGRNQPQHFGDGTRLSIL.

This clonotype has ten or more counts. V usage is TRBV7-2 and J usage is TRBJ2-3; D remains unclear. CDR1 and CDR2 (germline): SGHTA, FQGNSA. V was shortened by 5 bases and J by 5 bases, with 8 bases between the two germline ends. The length of the CDR3 is 12 residues. For the CDR3, the DNA is TGTGCCAGCAGCACATTCCTAGATACGCAGTATTTT. Its protein is CASSTFLDTQYF.

In its sample, this clonotype was seen many times. This sequence joins TRBV20-1 and TRBJ1-6; D gene uncertain. Germline V CDR1 and CDR2: DFQATT, SNEGSKA (reference sequence). Trimming left V 0 bases short and J 5 bases short, with 11 bases between. This CDR3 has 15 residues. The CDR3 sequence is CSAREAASNNSPLHF. The DNA of the CDR3 is TGCAGTGCTAGAGAGGCAGCATCTAATAATTCACCCCTCCACTTT.

The CDR3: CASSPPGQGVDSPLHF. CDR3 DNA sequence: TGTGCCAGCAGCCCCCCCGGCCAGGGGGTCGATTCACCCCTCCACTTT. The chain uses TRBV28 and TRBJ1-6; the match to TRBD1 covers 7 bases. Germline trimming cut 6 bases from V and 8 bases from J; bases unmatched to any gene: 13. The CDR3 loop spans 16 amino acids. Germline V CDR1 and CDR2: MDHEN, SYDVKM.

This chain links TRBV29-1 with TRBJ2-5; tentatively, D is TRBD2 (6 bases). Germline loops: CDR1 SQVTM, CDR2 ANQGSEA. V dropped 4 bases and J dropped 1 base, with 10 bases sitting between them. This CDR3 contains 13 residues. The CDR3 loop is CSVVRRGQETQYF. CDR3 nucleotide sequence: TGCAGCGTTGTACGGCGGGGCCAAGAGACCCAGTACTTC.

This clonotype has a handful of counts. The J gene is TRBJ2-2, the V gene TRBV19; TRBD2 is a possible D gene (6 bases). Germline loops: CDR1 LNHDA, CDR2 SQIVND (reference sequence). CDR3 size: 15 residues. Between the trimmed V and J ends, which lost 3 bases and 4 bases, there was a span of 12 bases. The CDR3 DNA is TGTGCCAGTAGTATTTCCGCCGGGGGCACCGGGGAGCTGTTTTTT. This sequence encodes CASSISAGGTGELFF.

This clonotype appeared many times. The V and J genes are TRBV6-1 and TRBJ1-2, with D perhaps matching TRBD1 (5 bases). The CDR3 has 13 amino acids. The germline gives CDR1 MNHNS, CDR2 SASEGT. Deletions cut 5 bases from V and 7 bases from J, with 14 bases between. CDR3 in amino acids: CASSSSGFGGYTF. Here the CDR3 DNA reads TGTGCCAGCAGTTCGTCAGGGTTTGGTGGCTACACCTTC.

This clonotype showed up many times. This chain uses TRBV7-2 with TRBJ1-1, with a possible D match to TRBD1 (5 bases). V lost 2 bases to trimming and J lost 3 bases, with 13 bases between them. CDR3 length: 15 residues. The germline V gene has CDR1 SGHTA and CDR2 FQGNSA. This CDR3 is CASSLWAGGDTEAFF. As DNA, the CDR3 is TGTGCCAGCAGCTTATGGGCTGGGGGTGACACTGAAGCTTTCTTT. The variable domain in full, completed from reference TRBV7-2 and TRBJ1-1, reads GAGVSQSPSNKVTEKGKDVELRCDPISGHTALYWYRQSLGQGLEFLIYFQGNSAPDKSGLPSDRFSAERTGGSVSTLTIQRTQQEDSAVYLCASSLWAGGDTEAFFGQGTRLTVV.

This clonotype appeared many times. The chain links TRBV12-3 or TRBV12-4 to TRBJ2-7, with D possibly matching TRBD1 (6 bases). Trimming took 3 bases from V and 3 from J, leaving 12 bases between them. The CDR3 runs to 14 residues. CDR3 bases: TGTGCCAGCAGTTTGTCGGGACACGACTACGAGCAGTACTTC. It translates to CASSLSGHDYEQYF.

In its sample, this clonotype was seen many times. The chain couples TRBV20-1 to TRBJ2-7, with D possibly matching TRBD2 (6 bases). V was shortened by 3 bases and J by 3 bases, with 21 bases between the two germline ends. The CDR3 loop spans 16 amino acids. Per the germline V gene, CDR1 is DFQATT and CDR2 is SNEGSKA (reference sequence). The CDR3 region has the DNA TGCAGTGCTAGTCCCCTAGGGACTCCCGGAGTCTACGAGCAGTACTTC. Translating gives CSASPLGTPGVYEQYF.

The sample holds many counts of this clonotype. The V gene is TRBV20-1, the J gene TRBJ2-3; D unclear. V lost 4 bases, J lost 5 bases, and 13 bases lay in between. Germline-derived CDR1 and CDR2 are DFQATT and SNEGSKA (reference sequence). CDR3 length: 13 residues. This CDR3 reads CSANGPQQDTQYF. Written as DNA, the CDR3 is TGCAGTGCTAATGGGCCGCAACAAGATACGCAGTATTTT.

This clonotype was observed at least ten times. V and J are TRBV29-1 and TRBJ2-1; D is perhaps TRBD2 (6 bases). The CDR3 consists of 13 residues. The germline V gene has CDR1 SQVTM and CDR2 ANQGSEA. The DNA of the CDR3 is TGCAGTACAGCCACGCAGGAGGGGAATGAGCAGTTCTTC. It encodes CSTATQEGNEQFF.

This chain joins TRBV28 and TRBJ1-2; perhaps TRBD1 as D (6 bases). Germline CDR1 reads MDHEN; CDR2 reads SYDVKM. This CDR3 has 14 amino acids. Trimming left V 7 bases short and J 5 bases short, with 17 bases between. The CDR3 region is CASTRGQGVYGYTF. CDR3 sequence (DNA): TGTGCCAGCACCCGGGGGCAGGGAGTATATGGCTACACCTTC.

At least ten counts were recorded for this clonotype. The V and J genes are TRBV2 and TRBJ2-3; TRBD2 is a possible D gene (6 bases). The V gene lost 2 bases and the J gene lost 1 base, with 16 bases spanning the gap. The V gene's germline CDR1 is SNHLY and CDR2 FYNNEI. This CDR3 is 17 amino acids long. The CDR3 sequence: CASSEQGLRLGTDTQYF. The CDR3 nucleotides read TGTGCCAGCAGTGAACAGGGACTCCGGCTGGGCACAGATACGCAGTATTTT.

This chain links TRBV19 with TRBJ2-7; 8 nucleotides match TRBD2. This CDR3 has 15 amino acids. Trimming took 6 bases from V and 2 from J; bases not matched to a gene: 9. Germline CDR1 and CDR2: LNHDA and SQIVND (reference sequence). The CDR3 coding sequence is TGTGCCAGTAGGTACAGCGGGAGTAGACCCTACGAGCAGTACTTC. It codes for CASRYSGSRPYEQYF.

This clonotype was found many times. The rearrangement uses TRBV20-1 and TRBJ1-1; 10 bases map to TRBD1. V shed 6 bases and J 4 bases; nucleotides not matched to a gene: 5. The germline CDR1 and CDR2 sequences are DFQATT and SNEGSKA (reference sequence). The CDR3 runs to 13 residues. The CDR3: CSAEGTGVTEAFF. The CDR3 region has the DNA TGCAGTGCCGAGGGGACAGGGGTCACTGAAGCTTTCTTT.

This clonotype was found many times. The V call is TRBV7-8, the J call TRBJ1-1; D perhaps matches TRBD1 (5 bases). V lost 1 base, J lost 5 bases, and 11 bases lay in between. The CDR3 length is 14 residues. Germline V gene lookup returns CDR1 SGHVS and CDR2 FQNEAQ. CDR3 loop: CASSLVGARTEAFF. The CDR3 DNA follows: TGTGCCAGCAGCTTAGTTGGGGCGAGGACTGAAGCTTTCTTT.

This clonotype was found many times. V is TRBV28 and J is TRBJ1-6; D not resolved. Trimming took off 6 bases at V and 6 bases at J, with 15 bases between the two ends. The CDR3 contains 15 residues. Germline assignment: CDR1 MDHEN and CDR2 SYDVKM. CDR3 in DNA: TGTGCCAGCAGCTTGGACTATTCGGTTAATTCACCCCTCCACTTT. Amino acids: CASSLDYSVNSPLHF. Variable domain in full (rest from reference TRBV28 and TRBJ1-6): DVKVTQSSRYLVKRTGEKVFLECVQDMDHENMFWYRQDPGLGLRLIYFSYDVKMKEKGDIPEGYSVSREKKERFSLILESASTNQTSMYLCASSLDYSVNSPLHFGNGTRLTVT.

This clonotype was counted many times. One end of the junction is discordant with germline, which a read error may explain. The J gene is TRBJ2-2, the V gene TRBV7-9; weak D call: TRBD2 (6 bases). This CDR3 comprises 16 residues. Per the germline V gene, CDR1 is SEHNR and CDR2 is FQNEAQ (reference sequence). CDR3 DNA: TGTGCCAGCAGATTAGGGACGGGAGTGAGGACCGGGGAGCTGTTTTTT. Protein sequence: CASRLGTGVRTGELFF.

On this clonotype: One end of the junction fails to match germline, which may point to a read error. The chain carries TRBV4-2 and TRBJ2-3; TRBD1 matches at 9 bases. This CDR3 has 15 amino acids. CDR1 is LGHNA, CDR2 YNFKEQ, per germline. In DNA, the CDR3 is TGTGTCAGCAGCCAAGGGACAGGGAGCACAGATACGCAGTATTTT. Its protein is CVSSQGTGSTDTQYF.